One sample yielded the 26 T cell receptor beta chains listed below, sequenced in a study of blood T cells in healthy people across ages. The use of a sample-barcoded 5' primer and a J-beta primer mix characterized a second PCR of about 7 to 12 cycles. MiXCR, run by TCRdb on the 5' RACE reads, gives a single entry per CDR3 protein. The table has hundreds of thousands of distinct CDR3 sequences, 20% to 25% seen once. The sequenced sample was blood. These receptors all come from a man aged 65 to 79 in good health.

This clonotype has just a few counts. This chain joins TRBV20-1 and TRBJ1-2; 8 bases are a match to TRBD1. This CDR3 has 13 residues. With 0 bases clipped from V and 7 bases from J, the junction kept 4 bases outside the gene matches. CDR1 is DFQATT, CDR2 SNEGSKA, per germline (reference sequence). CDR3 sequence: CSARETGERGYTF. CDR3 bases: TGCAGTGCTAGAGAGACAGGGGAACGTGGCTACACCTTC.

This clonotype was found a few times. The CDR3 loop is CASSQRTGSNEQFF. CDR3 nucleotide sequence: TGCGCCAGCAGCCAAAGGACAGGTAGCAATGAGCAGTTCTTC. The chain combines TRBV4-3 with TRBJ2-1, with 7 nucleotides matching TRBD1. Losses at the gene ends were 2 bases for V and 6 bases for J; bases not matched to a gene: 4. The CDR3 spans 14 residues. The germline V gene encodes CDR1 LGHNA and CDR2 YSLEER.

J is TRBJ2-3 and V is TRBV7-2, with 8 bases that match TRBD2. J lost 1 base, V lost 4 bases, and 13 bases had no gene match. The CDR3 runs 18 residues. Germline CDR1 SGHTA, CDR2 FQGNSA. In nucleotides, the CDR3 is TGTGCCAGCAGCTCCGATCCCCCGGGGGGGCCGGGCACAGATACGCAGTATTTT. Translated, it gives CASSSDPPGGPGTDTQYF.

The rearrangement joins TRBV2 to TRBJ1-1, with 7 nucleotides matching TRBD1. Per germline, CDR1 SNHLY and CDR2 FYNNEI. The ends lost 6 bases at V and 4 bases at J; junction bases unmatched: 11. CDR3 size: 15 residues. As DNA, the CDR3 is TGTGCCAGCAGCCCTGGGACAGCGGTCGTCACTGAAGCTTTCTTT. Translated, it gives CASSPGTAVVTEAFF.

The chain employs TRBV24-1 and TRBJ2-1; TRBD2 agrees at 7 bases. The CDR3 runs to 16 residues. J was trimmed by 0 bases and V by 2 bases; bases with no gene match: 3. Looked up from germline, CDR1 is KGHDR and CDR2 is SFDVKD. The CDR3 sequence: CATSDSGGSSYNEQFF. The CDR3 DNA sequence: TGTGCCACCAGTGATTCGGGGGGAAGCTCCTACAATGAGCAGTTCTTC.

The chain links TRBV5-1 to TRBJ1-6; a weak D match, TRBD1 (5 bases). Germline loops: CDR1 SGHRS, CDR2 YFSETQ. This CDR3 region has 15 residues. V dropped 0 bases and J dropped 5 bases, with 9 bases sitting between them. The CDR3 DNA reads TGCGCCAGCAGCTTGGGGACATCGGATAATTCACCCCTCCACTTT. Its translation is CASSLGTSDNSPLHF.

In the case of this clonotype: A much larger clonotype is one base distant, so this may be a read error. The V and J genes are TRBV25-1 and TRBJ2-5; D remains ambiguous. Matching the DNA end better, TRBJ2-1 makes the J call doubtful. The germline gives CDR1 MGHDK, CDR2 SYGVNS. There are 12 residues in the CDR3. The CDR3 bases are TGTGCCGGCAGTGCCCAATTCAATGAGCAGTTCTTC. The encoded protein is CAGSAQFNEQFF.

The table lists this clonotype with a few counts. This chain uses TRBV7-3 with TRBJ2-1, with D hard to call. Germline CDR1 and CDR2: SGHTA and FQGTGA. This CDR3 region has 16 residues. V was trimmed by 1 base and J by 10 bases, leaving 20 bases between them. Here the CDR3 reads CASSLRARPERGEQFF. The CDR3 nucleotides read TGTGCCAGCAGCTTAAGGGCCCGCCCCGAGCGCGGAGAGCAGTTCTTC.

The rearrangement uses TRBV10-3 and TRBJ1-1, with a possible D match to TRBD1 (6 bases). CDR1 and CDR2 (germline): ENHRY, SYGVKD. The CDR3 covers 15 residues. Trimming cost V 6 bases and J 1 base, with 15 bases left between them. CDR3 amino acids: CAIRKNGQTNTEAFF. DNA for the CDR3: TGTGCCATCAGAAAAAATGGACAGACGAACACTGAAGCTTTCTTT.

In this sample, this clonotype turned up a few times. The chain uses TRBV6-5 and TRBJ2-5, with 10 bases lining up with TRBD1. The V gene end was trimmed by 6 bases and the J gene end by 5 bases; junction bases not matched to a gene: 6. The CDR3 has 14 amino acids. Germline assignment: CDR1 MNHEY and CDR2 SVGAGI. The CDR3, as DNA: TGTGCCAGCAGACCCGGGACAGGGGCGGAGACCCAGTACTTC. Residues: CASRPGTGAETQYF.

This clonotype was counted ten times or more. V usage is TRBV20-1 and J usage is TRBJ2-1; 16 nucleotides align to TRBD2. CDR1 and CDR2 from the germline V gene are DFQATT and SNEGSKA (reference sequence). The V gene end was trimmed by 5 bases and the J gene end by 1 base; junction bases not matched to a gene: 11. CDR3 length: 19 amino acids. CDR3 DNA: TGCAGTGCTCGAAATCCGGGACTAGCGGGAGGGAGGTCCTACAATGAGCAGTTCTTC. This translates into CSARNPGLAGGRSYNEQFF.

Many counts were recorded for this clonotype. The rearrangement links TRBV2 to TRBJ2-7; TRBD1 aligns across 10 bases. The CDR3 is 17 amino acids. Germline lookup yields CDR1 SNHLY and CDR2 FYNNEI. V lost 5 bases and J lost 4; bases outside the gene matches: 14. The CDR3: CASSLITPGQGSYEQYF. The CDR3 DNA is TGTGCCAGCAGTCTAATTACGCCGGGACAGGGGTCTTACGAGCAGTACTTC.

This clonotype was counted only a few times. The chain has TRBV18 and TRBJ2-5, with 12 bases aligning to TRBD2. The J call is doubtful: the DNA matches TRBJ2-1 better. The CDR3 covers 16 residues. Looked up from germline, CDR1 is KGHSH and CDR2 is LQKENI. CDR3 nucleotides: TGTGCCAGCTCACCATCTACTAGCGGGAGGTTGGTTGAGCAGTTCTTC. Encoded protein: CASSPSTSGRLVEQFF.

The chain has TRBV6-5 and TRBJ2-7; 12 bases map to TRBD2. CDR3 size: 19 residues. CDR1 is MNHEY and CDR2 is SVGAGI in the germline V gene. V lost 4 bases to trimming and J lost 3 bases; unmatched junction nucleotides: 16. The CDR3 here is CASSSPTSGRMGTNYEQYF. The CDR3 region has the DNA TGTGCCAGCAGTTCACCGACTAGCGGGAGAATGGGTACCAACTACGAGCAGTACTTC.

This clonotype was observed a few times. The chain employs TRBV7-9 and TRBJ2-5; D unclear. Germline V gives CDR1 SEHNR, CDR2 FQNEAQ (reference sequence). The CDR3 has 14 amino acids. V lost 2 bases and J lost 5, with 12 bases in between. In DNA, the CDR3 is TGTGCCAGCAGCTTATATGGGTACGGCGAGACCCAGTACTTC. Translated: CASSLYGYGETQYF.

CDR3 residues: CASSETGDEKLFF. The CDR3, as DNA: TGTGCCAGCAGCGAGACAGGGGATGAAAAACTGTTTTTT. The chain is built from TRBV13 and TRBJ1-4; 8 bases map to TRBD1. This CDR3 comprises 13 residues. J was trimmed by 6 bases and V by 5 bases; bases with no gene match: 2. CDR1 PRHDT and CDR2 FYEKMQ come from the germline V gene (reference sequence).

The V call is TRBV2, the J call TRBJ2-1; D is ambiguous. The CDR3 totals 11 residues. Trimming removed 5 bases at V and 10 bases at J, with 9 bases between. CDR1 and CDR2 from the germline V gene are SNHLY and FYNNEI. The CDR3 DNA reads TGTGCCAGCAGTTTTAGACGGGAGCAGTTCTTC. Translation gives CASSFRREQFF.

The rearrangement links TRBV20-1 to TRBJ1-5, with 7 bases matching TRBD1. The CDR3 is 17 residues long. Germline V gene data show CDR1 as DFQATT and CDR2 as SNEGSKA (reference sequence). V was clipped by 3 bases and J by 0 bases; unmatched bases: 11. As DNA, the CDR3 is TGCAGTGCTAGGGATTTACAGGGGCAGTATAGCAATCAGCCCCAGCATTTT. This encodes CSARDLQGQYSNQPQHF.

The rearrangement links TRBV6-2 or TRBV6-3 to TRBJ2-7, with 12 nucleotides matching TRBD1. Germline V gene data show CDR1 as MNHEY and CDR2 as SVGEGT. Trimming cost V 8 bases and J 7 bases; bases outside gene matches: 9. This CDR3 is 14 amino acids long. The CDR3 sequence: CASSPGQGAVEQYF. Written as DNA, the CDR3 is TGTGCCAGCTCCCCGGGACAGGGGGCGGTGGAGCAGTACTTC.

This clonotype was counted only a few times. The chain carries TRBV25-1 and TRBJ1-6; D call uncertain. Per germline, CDR1 MGHDK and CDR2 SYGVNS. Trimming pared 3 bases from V and 10 bases from J, leaving 16 bases between. CDR3 length equals 15 residues. The CDR3 DNA is TGTGCCAGCAGTGATAATTTAGGCTTCGGATCACCCCTCCACTTT. Protein: CASSDNLGFGSPLHF.

As regards this clonotype: At one of its ends the junction is not consistent with the germline gene, which may arise from a read error. The rearrangement links TRBV6-6 to TRBJ2-3; maybe TRBD2 (5 bases). CDR3 length equals 13 residues. Looked up from germline, CDR1 is MNHNY and CDR2 is SVGAGI (reference sequence). The CDR3 reads CACSLASRDTQYF. The CDR3 bases are TGTGCCTGCAGCCTTGCTAGCCGCGATACGCAGTATTTT.

There are a few counts of this clonotype. The V call is TRBV5-1, the J call TRBJ1-4; D is uncertain. V lost 4 bases to trimming and J lost 8 bases, with 9 bases between them. This CDR3 is 12 amino acids long. CDR1 and CDR2 from the germline V gene are SGHRS and YFSETQ. The CDR3 coding sequence is TGCGCCAGCAGCACCGGACGAGAAAAACTGTTTTTT. Translation: CASSTGREKLFF.

The rearrangement links TRBV12-3 or TRBV12-4 to TRBJ1-2, with 7 nucleotides matching TRBD1. The CDR3 sequence is 12 residues long. The V and J ends lost 8 bases and 5 bases, in that order; junction bases with no gene match: 5. As DNA, the CDR3 is TGTGCCAGCGCAGGGGGGGGGTATGGCTACACCTTC. The encoded protein is CASAGGGYGYTF.

This rearrangement joins TRBV7-3 to TRBJ2-1, with a possible D match to TRBD1 (6 bases). The DNA matches TRBJ2-7 better at its end, which makes the J call doubtful. Looked up from germline, CDR1 is SGHTA and CDR2 is FQGTGA. CDR3 size: 15 residues. CDR3 bases: TGTGCCAGCAGCAAATCCAGGGGCGGACGGGACGAGCAGTACTTC. As protein: CASSKSRGGRDEQYF.

This chain joins TRBV19 and TRBJ1-1; weak D call: TRBD1 (5 bases). This CDR3 has 14 amino acids. V gave up 7 bases and J gave up 4 bases, with 16 bases separating them. The germline V gene encodes CDR1 LNHDA and CDR2 SQIVND (reference sequence). CDR3 nucleotides: TGTGCCAGTACCCCCTCGGGGGGTAGCACTGAAGCTTTCTTT. It specifies CASTPSGGSTEAFF.

The rearrangement uses TRBV2 and TRBJ2-5, with 10 bases identical to TRBD2. Germline-derived CDR1 and CDR2 are SNHLY and FYNNEI. This CDR3 region has 14 residues. Unmatched junction bases numbered 6, after V lost 7 bases and J lost 4 bases. CDR3 nucleotides: TGTGCCAGCATGGCGACTAGCGGGCGAGAGACCCAGTACTTC. The encoded protein is CASMATSGRETQYF.